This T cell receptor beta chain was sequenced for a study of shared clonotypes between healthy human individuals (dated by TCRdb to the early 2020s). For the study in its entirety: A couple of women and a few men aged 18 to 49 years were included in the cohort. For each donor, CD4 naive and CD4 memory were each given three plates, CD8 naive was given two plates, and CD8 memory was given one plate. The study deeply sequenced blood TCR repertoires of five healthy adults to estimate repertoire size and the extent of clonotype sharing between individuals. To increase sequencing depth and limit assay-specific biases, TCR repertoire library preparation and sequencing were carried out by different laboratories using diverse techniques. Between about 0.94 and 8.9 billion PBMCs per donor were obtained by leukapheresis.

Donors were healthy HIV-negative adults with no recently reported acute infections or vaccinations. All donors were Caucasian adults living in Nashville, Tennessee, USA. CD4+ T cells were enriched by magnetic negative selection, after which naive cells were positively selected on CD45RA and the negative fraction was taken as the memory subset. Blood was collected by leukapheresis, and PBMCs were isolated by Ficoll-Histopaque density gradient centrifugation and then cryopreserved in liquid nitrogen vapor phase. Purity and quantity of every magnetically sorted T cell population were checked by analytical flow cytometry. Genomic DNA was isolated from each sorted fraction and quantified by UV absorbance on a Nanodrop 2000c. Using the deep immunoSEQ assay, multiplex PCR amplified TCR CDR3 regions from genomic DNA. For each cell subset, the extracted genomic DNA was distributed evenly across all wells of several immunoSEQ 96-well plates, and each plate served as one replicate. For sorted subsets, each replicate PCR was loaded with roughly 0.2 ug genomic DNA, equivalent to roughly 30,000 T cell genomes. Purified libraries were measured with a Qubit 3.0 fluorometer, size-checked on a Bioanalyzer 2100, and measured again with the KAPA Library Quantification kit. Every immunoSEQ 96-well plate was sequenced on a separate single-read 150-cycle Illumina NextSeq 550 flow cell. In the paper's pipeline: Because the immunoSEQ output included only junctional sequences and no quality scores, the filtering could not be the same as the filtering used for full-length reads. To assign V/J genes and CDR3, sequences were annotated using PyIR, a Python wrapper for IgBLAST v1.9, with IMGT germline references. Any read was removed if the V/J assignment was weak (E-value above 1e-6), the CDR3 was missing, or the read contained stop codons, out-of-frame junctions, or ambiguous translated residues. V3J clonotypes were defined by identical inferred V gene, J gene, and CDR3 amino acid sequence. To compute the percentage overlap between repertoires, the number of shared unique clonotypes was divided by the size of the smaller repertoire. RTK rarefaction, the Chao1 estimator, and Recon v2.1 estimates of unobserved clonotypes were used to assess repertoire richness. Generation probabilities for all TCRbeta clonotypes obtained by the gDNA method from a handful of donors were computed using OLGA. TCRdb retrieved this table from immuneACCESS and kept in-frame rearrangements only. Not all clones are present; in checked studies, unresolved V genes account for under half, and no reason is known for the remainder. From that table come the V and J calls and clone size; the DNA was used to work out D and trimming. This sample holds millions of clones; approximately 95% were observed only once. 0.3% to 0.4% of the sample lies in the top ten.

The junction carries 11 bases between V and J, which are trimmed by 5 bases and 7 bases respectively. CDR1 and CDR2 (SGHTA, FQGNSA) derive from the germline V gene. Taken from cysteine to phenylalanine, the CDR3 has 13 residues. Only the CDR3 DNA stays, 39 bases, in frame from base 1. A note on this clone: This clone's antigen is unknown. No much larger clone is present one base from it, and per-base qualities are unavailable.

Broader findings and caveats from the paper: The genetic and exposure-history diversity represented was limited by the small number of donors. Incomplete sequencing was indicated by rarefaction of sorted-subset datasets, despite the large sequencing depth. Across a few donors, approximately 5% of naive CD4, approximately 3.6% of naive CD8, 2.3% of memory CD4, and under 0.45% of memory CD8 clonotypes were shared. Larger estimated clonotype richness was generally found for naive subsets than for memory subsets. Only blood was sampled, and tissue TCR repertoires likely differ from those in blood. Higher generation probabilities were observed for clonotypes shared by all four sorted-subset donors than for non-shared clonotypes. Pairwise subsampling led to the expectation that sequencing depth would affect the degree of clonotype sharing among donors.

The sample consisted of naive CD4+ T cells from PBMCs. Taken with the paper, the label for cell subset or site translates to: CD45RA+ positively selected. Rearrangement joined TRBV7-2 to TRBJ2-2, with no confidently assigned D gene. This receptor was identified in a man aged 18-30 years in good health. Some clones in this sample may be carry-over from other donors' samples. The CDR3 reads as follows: CASSLLVGGELFF. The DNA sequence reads TGTGCCAGCAGCCTGCTAGTCGGCGGGGAGCTGTTTTTT.